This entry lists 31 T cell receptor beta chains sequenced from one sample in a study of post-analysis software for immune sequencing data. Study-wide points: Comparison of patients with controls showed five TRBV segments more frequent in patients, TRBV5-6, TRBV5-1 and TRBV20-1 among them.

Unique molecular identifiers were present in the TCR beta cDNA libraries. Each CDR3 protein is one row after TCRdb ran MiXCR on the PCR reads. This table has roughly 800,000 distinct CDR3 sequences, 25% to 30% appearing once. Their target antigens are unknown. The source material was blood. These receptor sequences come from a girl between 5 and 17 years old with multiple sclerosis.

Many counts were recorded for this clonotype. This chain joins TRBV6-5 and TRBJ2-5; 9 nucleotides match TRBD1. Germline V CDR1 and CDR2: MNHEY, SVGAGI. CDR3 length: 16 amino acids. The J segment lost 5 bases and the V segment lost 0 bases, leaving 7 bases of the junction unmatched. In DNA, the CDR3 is TGTGCCAGCAGTTACTCTTGGACAGGGGTAGAGGAGACCCAGTACTTC. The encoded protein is CASSYSWTGVEETQYF.

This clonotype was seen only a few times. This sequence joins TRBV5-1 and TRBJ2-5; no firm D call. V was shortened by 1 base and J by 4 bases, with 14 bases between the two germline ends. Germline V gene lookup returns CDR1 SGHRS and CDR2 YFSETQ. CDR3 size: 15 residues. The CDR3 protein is CASSLTPARRETQYF. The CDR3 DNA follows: TGCGCCAGCAGCTTGACCCCGGCTAGGAGAGAGACCCAGTACTTC.

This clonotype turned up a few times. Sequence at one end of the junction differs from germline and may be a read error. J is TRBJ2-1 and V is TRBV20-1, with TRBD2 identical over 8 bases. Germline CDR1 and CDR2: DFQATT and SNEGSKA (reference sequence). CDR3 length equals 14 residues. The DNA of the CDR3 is TGCAGTGCCGAAGACGGTAGCGGGAAGGATGAGCAGTTTTTC. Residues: CSAEDGSGKDEQFF.

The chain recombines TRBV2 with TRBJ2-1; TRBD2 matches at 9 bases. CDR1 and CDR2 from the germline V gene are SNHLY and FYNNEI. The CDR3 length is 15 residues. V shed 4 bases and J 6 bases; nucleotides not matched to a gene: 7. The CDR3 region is CASSAGLAIPNEQFF. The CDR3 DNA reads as TGTGCCAGCAGTGCTGGACTAGCGATTCCCAATGAGCAGTTCTTC.

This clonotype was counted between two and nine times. CDR3 nucleotide sequence: TGCAGCGCCCCCCTATCGGGGACCCAGTACTTC. Amino acids: CSAPLSGTQYF. The gene calls are TRBV29-1 and TRBJ2-7; no definite D call. TRBJ2-5 matches the DNA end more closely, so the J call is doubtful. Germline V lookup: CDR1 SQVTM, CDR2 ANQGSEA. This CDR3 is built from 11 residues.

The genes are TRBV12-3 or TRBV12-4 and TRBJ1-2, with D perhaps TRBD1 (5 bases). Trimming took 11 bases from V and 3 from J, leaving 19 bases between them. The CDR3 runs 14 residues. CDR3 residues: CALRGRELYYGYTF. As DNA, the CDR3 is TGTGCCCTCCGGGGCAGGGAGCTTTACTATGGCTACACCTTC.

CDR3 DNA sequence: TGTGCCAGCAGCTTTACCGGCCTAGGGGAGGCAGATACGCAGTATTTT. Translation gives CASSFTGLGEADTQYF. The chain is built from TRBV7-2 and TRBJ2-3, with D perhaps matching TRBD2 (6 bases). This CDR3 has 16 residues. Deletions cut 3 bases from V and 4 bases from J, with 17 bases between. CDR1 is SGHTA and CDR2 is FQGNSA in the germline V gene. The full variable domain, with the rest looked up from reference TRBV7-2 and TRBJ2-3, is GAGVSQSPSNKVTEKGKDVELRCDPISGHTALYWYRQSLGQGLEFLIYFQGNSAPDKSGLPSDRFSAERTGGSVSTLTIQRTQQEDSAVYLCASSFTGLGEADTQYFGPGTRLTVL.

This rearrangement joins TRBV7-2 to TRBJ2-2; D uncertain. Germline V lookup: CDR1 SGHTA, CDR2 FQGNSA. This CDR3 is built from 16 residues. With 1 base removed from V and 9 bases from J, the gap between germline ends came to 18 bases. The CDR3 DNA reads TGTGCCAGCAGCTTAGATCCCCCGGTCCTTGGCAGGGAGCTGTTTTTT. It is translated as CASSLDPPVLGRELFF.

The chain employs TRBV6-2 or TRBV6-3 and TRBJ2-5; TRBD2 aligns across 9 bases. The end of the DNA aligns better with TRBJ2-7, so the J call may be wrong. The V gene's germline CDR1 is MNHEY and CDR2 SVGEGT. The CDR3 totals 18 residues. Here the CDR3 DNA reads TGTGCCAGCAGTTACTCCCTCGGACTAGCGAAAAGCTCCTACGAGCAGTACTTC. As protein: CASSYSLGLAKSSYEQYF.

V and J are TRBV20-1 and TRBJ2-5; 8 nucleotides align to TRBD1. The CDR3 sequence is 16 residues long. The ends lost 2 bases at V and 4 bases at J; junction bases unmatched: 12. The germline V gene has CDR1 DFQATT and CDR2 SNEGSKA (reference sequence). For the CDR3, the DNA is TGCAGTGCTAGACCTCCGGGACAGGTTTTCCCAGAGACCCAGTACTTC. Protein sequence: CSARPPGQVFPETQYF.

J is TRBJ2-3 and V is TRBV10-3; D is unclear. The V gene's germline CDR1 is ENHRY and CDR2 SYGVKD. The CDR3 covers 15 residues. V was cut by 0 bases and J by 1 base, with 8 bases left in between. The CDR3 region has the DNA TGTGCCATCAGTGAGTCACCGGCCCGCACAGATACGCAGTATTTT. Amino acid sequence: CAISESPARTDTQYF.

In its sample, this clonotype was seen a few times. CDR3 protein: CASSSWTGEETQYF. CDR3 bases: TGTGCCAGCAGCAGCTGGACAGGGGAAGAGACCCAGTACTTC. V and J are TRBV6-2 or TRBV6-3 and TRBJ2-5, with 9 positions matching TRBD1. Per the germline V gene, CDR1 is MNHEY and CDR2 is SVGEGT. CDR3 length equals 14 residues. The trim removed 6 bases at V and 3 bases at J, leaving 5 bases unmatched.

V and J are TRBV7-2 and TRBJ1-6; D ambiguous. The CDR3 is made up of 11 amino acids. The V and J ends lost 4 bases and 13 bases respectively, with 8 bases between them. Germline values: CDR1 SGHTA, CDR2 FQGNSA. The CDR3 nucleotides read TGTGCCAGCAGCTCAGCGGGGCCCCTCCACTTT. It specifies CASSSAGPLHF.

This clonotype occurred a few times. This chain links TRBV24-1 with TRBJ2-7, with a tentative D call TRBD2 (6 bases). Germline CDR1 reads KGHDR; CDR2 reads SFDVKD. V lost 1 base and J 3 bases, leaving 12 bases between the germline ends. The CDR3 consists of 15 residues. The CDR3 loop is CATSDFRRGIYEQYF. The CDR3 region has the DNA TGTGCCACCAGTGATTTTCGACGGGGGATCTACGAGCAGTACTTC.

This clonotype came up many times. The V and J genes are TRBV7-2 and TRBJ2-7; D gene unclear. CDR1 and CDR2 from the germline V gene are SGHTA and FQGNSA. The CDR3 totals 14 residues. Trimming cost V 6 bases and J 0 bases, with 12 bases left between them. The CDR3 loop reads CASSPAGSSYEQYF. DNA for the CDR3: TGTGCCAGCAGTCCCGCCGGCAGCTCCTACGAGCAGTACTTC.

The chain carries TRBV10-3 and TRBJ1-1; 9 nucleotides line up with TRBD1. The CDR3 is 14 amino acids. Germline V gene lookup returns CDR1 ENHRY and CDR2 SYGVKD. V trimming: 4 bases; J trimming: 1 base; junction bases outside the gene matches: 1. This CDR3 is CAISVGQGNTEAFF. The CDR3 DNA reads TGTGCCATCAGTGTGGGACAGGGGAACACTGAAGCTTTCTTT.

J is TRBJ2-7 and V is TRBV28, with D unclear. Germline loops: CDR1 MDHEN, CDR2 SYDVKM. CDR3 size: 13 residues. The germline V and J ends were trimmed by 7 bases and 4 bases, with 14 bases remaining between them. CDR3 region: CASTHPWGYEQYF. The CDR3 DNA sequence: TGTGCCAGCACCCACCCGTGGGGATACGAGCAGTACTTC.

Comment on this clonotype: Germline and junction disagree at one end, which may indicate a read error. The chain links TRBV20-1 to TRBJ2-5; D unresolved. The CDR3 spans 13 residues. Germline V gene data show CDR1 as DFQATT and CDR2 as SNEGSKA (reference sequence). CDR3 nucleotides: TGCAGTGCTAGGACCGGAAGAAAAGAGACCCGGTACTTC. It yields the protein CSARTGRKETRYF.

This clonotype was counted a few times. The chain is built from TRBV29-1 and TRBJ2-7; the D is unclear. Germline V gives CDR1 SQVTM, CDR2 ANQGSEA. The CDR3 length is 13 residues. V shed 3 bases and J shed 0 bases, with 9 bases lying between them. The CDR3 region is CSVEQVDSYEQYF. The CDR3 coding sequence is TGCAGCGTTGAGCAGGTGGACTCCTACGAGCAGTACTTC.

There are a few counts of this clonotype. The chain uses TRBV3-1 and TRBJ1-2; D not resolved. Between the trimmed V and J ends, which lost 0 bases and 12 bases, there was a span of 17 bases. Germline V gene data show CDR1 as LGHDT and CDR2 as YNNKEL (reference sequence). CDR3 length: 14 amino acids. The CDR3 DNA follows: TGTGCCAGCAGCCAAGATCTCCGGGGTTTCACCCACACCTTC. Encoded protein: CASSQDLRGFTHTF.

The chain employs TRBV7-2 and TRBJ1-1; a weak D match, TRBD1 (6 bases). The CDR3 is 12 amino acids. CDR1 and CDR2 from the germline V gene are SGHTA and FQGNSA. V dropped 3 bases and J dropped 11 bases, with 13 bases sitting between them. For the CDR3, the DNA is TGTGCCAGCAGCTTCGCACAGGGTTGGGCTTTCTTT. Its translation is CASSFAQGWAFF.

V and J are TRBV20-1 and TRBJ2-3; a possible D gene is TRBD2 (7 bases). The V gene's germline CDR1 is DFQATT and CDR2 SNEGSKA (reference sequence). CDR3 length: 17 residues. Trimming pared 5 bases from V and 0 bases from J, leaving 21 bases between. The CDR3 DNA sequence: TGCAGTGCTCCCGCCAGAGGGGGGGCCTTCAGCACAGATACGCAGTATTTT. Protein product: CSAPARGGAFSTDTQYF.

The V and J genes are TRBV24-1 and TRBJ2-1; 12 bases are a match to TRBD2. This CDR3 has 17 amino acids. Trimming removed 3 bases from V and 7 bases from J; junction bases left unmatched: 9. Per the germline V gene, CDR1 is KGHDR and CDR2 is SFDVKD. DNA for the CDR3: TGTGCCACCAGTGATGCGGCGACTAGCGGGAGTTTAAATGAGCAGTTCTTC. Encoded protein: CATSDAATSGSLNEQFF.

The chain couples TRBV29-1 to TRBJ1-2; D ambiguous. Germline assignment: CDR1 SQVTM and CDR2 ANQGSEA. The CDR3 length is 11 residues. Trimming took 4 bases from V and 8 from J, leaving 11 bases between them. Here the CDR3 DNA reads TGCAGCGTTGGTCCGGGGAACGGCTACACCTTC. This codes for CSVGPGNGYTF.

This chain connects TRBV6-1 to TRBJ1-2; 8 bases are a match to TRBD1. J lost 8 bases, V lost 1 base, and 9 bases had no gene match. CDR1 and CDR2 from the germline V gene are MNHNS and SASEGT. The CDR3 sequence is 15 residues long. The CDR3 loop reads CASSEVPDRGGGYTF. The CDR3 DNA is TGTGCCAGCAGTGAAGTTCCCGACAGGGGCGGAGGCTACACCTTC.

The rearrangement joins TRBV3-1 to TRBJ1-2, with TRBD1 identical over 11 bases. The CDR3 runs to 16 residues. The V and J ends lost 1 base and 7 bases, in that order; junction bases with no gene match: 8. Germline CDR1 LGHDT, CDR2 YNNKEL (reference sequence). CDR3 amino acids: CASSQVTGTGGGGYTF. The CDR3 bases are TGTGCCAGCAGCCAAGTCACCGGGACAGGGGGTGGTGGCTACACCTTC.

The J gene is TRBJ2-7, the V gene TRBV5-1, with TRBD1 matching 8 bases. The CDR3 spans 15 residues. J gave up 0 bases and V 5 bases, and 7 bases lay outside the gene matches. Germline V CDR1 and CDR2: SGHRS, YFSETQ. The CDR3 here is CASSWTGISSYEQYF. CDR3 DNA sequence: TGCGCCAGCAGTTGGACAGGGATAAGCTCCTACGAGCAGTACTTC.

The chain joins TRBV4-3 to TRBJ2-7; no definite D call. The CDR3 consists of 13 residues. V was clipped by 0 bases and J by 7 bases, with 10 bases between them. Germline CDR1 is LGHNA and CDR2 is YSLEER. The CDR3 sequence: CASSQDFGGEQYF. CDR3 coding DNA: TGCGCCAGCAGCCAAGATTTTGGCGGTGAGCAGTACTTC.

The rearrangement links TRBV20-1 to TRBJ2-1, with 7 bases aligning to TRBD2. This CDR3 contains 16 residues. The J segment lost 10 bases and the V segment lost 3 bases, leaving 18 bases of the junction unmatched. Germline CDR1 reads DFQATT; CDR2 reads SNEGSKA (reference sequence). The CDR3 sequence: CSARSSSGTHPEEQFF. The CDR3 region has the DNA TGCAGTGCTAGGTCCTCAAGCGGGACCCACCCAGAGGAGCAGTTCTTC.

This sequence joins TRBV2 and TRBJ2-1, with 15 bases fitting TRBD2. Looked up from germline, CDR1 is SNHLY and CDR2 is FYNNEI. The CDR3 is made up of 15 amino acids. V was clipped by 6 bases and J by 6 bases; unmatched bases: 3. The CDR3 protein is CASRRTSGGANEQFF. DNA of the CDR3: TGTGCCAGCAGGAGGACTAGCGGGGGGGCCAATGAGCAGTTCTTC.

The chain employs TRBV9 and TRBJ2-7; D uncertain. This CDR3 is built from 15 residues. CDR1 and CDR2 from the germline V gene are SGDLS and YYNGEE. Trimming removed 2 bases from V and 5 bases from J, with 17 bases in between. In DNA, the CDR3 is TGTGCCAGCAGCGTTGGAGTCCAGTCCTTTAACGAGCAGTACTTC. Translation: CASSVGVQSFNEQYF.